Following are 3 T cell receptor beta chains from one sample sequenced in a study of T cell changes during pregnancy in multiple sclerosis. Sequencing was performed with immunoSEQ multiplex PCR; in TCRdb, only in-frame clones are kept and a portion is missing. The sample shows some 80,000 clones, 90% to 95% of them seen only once. Sequencing used CD4+ T cells from peripheral blood mononuclear cells, obtained after pregnancy. The source is a female donor with multiple sclerosis, enrolled in a pregnancy study.

The V call is TRBV27, the J call TRBJ2-7; D is possibly TRBD1 (6 bases). The CDR3 extends over 15 amino acids. Per germline, CDR1 MNHEY and CDR2 SMNVEV (reference sequence). V gave up 0 bases and J gave up 6 bases, with 15 bases separating them. CDR3 nucleotide sequence: TGTGCCAGCAGTTTATCTGGCAGGGGTCTCGGCGAGCAGTACTTC. Amino acids: CASSLSGRGLGEQYF.

The V and J genes are TRBV5-1 and TRBJ2-1; TRBD2 matches 15 bases. Trimming took 0 bases from V and 8 from J; bases not matched to a gene: 9. There are 18 residues in the CDR3. Germline V lookup: CDR1 SGHRS, CDR2 YFSETQ. The CDR3 coding sequence is TGCGCCAGCAGCTTGGGAACGAGGACTAGCGGGAGGGCCTATGAGCAGTTCTTC. Its translation: CASSLGTRTSGRAYEQFF.

The chain employs TRBV5-4 and TRBJ1-2; D may be TRBD1 (6 bases). The CDR3 sequence is 13 residues long. Germline V gives CDR1 SGHNT, CDR2 YYREEE (reference sequence). Trimming removed 1 base from V and 3 bases from J, with 7 bases in between. The DNA of the CDR3 is TGTGCCAGCAGCTTGACAGGGCACTATGGCTACACCTTC. Its translation: CASSLTGHYGYTF.